The sequence of this TCR beta chain was determined in a study of CD8 T cells in ankylosing spondylitis. Germline lookup yields CDR1 LGHNA and CDR2 YSLEER. V dropped 7 bases and J dropped 8 bases, with 20 bases sitting between them. The CDR3 extends over 14 amino acids. Study-wide points: Within peripheral blood, clones linked to disease were CD8+ and relatively rare. Apparently characteristic of ankylosing spondylitis blood was a TCR beta motif (about 8 highly homologous variants).

A single record per CDR3 protein comes from TCRdb applying MiXCR to the 5' RACE reads. The table has under 300,000 distinct CDR3 sequences, less than 10% seen once. Comments on this clonotype: Its antigen is undetermined.

The sample taken for sequencing was blood, either unsorted or a sorted T cell fraction (not recorded which). This receptor was obtained from a male donor with ankylosing spondylitis or in good health (not recorded which). The chain carries TRBV4-3 and TRBJ1-2; perhaps TRBD1 as D (5 bases). Here the CDR3 DNA reads TGCGCCAGCACCAATACCTGGGGCCTCGAGGGCTACACCTTC. Residues: CASTNTWGLEGYTF.